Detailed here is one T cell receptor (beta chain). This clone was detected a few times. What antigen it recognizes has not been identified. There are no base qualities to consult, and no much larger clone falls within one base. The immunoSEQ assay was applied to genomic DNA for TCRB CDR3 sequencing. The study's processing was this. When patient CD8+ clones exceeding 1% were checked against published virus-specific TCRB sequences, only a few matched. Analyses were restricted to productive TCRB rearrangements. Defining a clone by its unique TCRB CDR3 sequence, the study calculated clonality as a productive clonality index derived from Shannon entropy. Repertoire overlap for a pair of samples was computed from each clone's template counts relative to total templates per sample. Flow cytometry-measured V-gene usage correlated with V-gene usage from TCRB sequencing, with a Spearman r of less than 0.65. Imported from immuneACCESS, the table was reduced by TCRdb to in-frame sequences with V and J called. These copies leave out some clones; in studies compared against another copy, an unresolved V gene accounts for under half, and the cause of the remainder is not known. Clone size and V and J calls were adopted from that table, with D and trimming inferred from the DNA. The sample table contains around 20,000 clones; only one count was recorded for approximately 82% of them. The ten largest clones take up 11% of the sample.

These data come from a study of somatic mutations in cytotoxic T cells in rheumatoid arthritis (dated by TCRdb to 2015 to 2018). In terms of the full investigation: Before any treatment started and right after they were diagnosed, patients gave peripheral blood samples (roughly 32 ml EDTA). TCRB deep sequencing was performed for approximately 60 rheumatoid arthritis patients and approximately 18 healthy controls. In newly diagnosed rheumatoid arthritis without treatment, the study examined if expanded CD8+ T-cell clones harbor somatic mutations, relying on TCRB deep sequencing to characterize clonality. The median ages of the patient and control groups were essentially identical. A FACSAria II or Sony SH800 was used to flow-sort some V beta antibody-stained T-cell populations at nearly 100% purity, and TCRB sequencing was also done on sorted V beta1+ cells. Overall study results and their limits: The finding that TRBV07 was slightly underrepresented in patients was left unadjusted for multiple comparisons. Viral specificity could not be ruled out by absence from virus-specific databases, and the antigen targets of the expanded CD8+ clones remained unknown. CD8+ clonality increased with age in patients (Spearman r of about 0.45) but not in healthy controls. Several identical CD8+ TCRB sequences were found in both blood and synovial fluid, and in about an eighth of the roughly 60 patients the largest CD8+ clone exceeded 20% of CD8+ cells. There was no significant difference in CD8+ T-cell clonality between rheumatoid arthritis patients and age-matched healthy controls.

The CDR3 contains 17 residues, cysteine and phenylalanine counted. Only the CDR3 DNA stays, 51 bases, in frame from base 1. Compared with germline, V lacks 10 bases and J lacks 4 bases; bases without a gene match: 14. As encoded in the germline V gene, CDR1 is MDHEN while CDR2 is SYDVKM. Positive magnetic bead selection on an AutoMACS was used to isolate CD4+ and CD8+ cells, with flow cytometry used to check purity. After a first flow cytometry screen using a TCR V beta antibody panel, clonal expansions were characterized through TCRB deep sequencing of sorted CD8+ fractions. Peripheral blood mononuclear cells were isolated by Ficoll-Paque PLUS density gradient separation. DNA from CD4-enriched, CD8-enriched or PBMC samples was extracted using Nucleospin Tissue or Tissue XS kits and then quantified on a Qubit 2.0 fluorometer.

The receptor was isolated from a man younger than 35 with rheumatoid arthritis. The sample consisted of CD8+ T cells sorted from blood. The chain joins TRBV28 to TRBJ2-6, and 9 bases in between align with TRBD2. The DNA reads TGTGCCACTACAGTAGGGACTAGCTTTTCCGGGGCCAACGTCCTGACTTTC. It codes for CATTVGTSFSGANVLTF.